One and the same sample provided the 18 T cell receptor beta chains below, sequenced in a study of T cell responses to AZD1222 COVID-19 vaccine. TCRdb keeps only in-frame clones here, not all; method: immunoSEQ multiplex PCR. Among approximately 69,000 clones listed, approximately 87% were seen once. The sequenced sample was peripheral blood, obtained 28 days after the second AZD1222 dose. The receptors originated from an adult who received the AZD1222 COVID-19 vaccine.

This clone was detected once. The V gene is TRBV2, the J gene TRBJ1-1, with D unclear. V was cut by 5 bases and J by 7 bases, with 11 bases left in between. CDR3 size: 12 residues. CDR1 and CDR2 from the germline V gene are SNHLY and FYNNEI. CDR3 protein: CASSRQRLEAFF. The DNA of the CDR3 is TGTGCCAGCAGTAGGCAGAGACTTGAAGCTTTCTTT.

This chain connects TRBV30 to TRBJ2-4; D uncertain. Germline V gives CDR1 GTSNPN, CDR2 SVGIG (reference sequence). The CDR3 consists of 16 residues. With 3 bases removed from V and 0 bases from J, the gap between germline ends came to 15 bases. As DNA, the CDR3 is TGTGCCTGGAGGGAGCAACCCATCGGAGCCAAAAACATTCAGTACTTC. This gives the protein CAWREQPIGAKNIQYF. The full variable domain, with the rest looked up from reference TRBV30 and TRBJ2-4, is SQTIHQWPATLVQPVGSPLSLECTVEGTSNPNLYWYRQAAGRGLQLLFYSVGIGQISSEVPQNLSASRPQDRQFILSSKKLLLSDSGFYLCAWREQPIGAKNIQYFGAGTRLSVL.

Here the CDR3 reads CASSAVAGVGQNEQFF. In nucleotides, the CDR3 is TGTGCCAGCAGTGCAGTAGCGGGAGTTGGGCAGAATGAGCAGTTCTTC. J is TRBJ2-1 and V is TRBV27, with 9 bases identical to TRBD2. This CDR3 region has 16 residues. The V segment lost 5 bases and the J segment 7 bases; nucleotides outside the gene matches: 12. Looked up from germline, CDR1 is MNHEY and CDR2 is SMNVEV (reference sequence).

The J gene is TRBJ1-1, the V gene TRBV27, with D perhaps matching TRBD1 (5 bases). V was shortened by 0 bases and J by 8 bases, with 22 bases between the two germline ends. Germline-derived CDR1 and CDR2 are MNHEY and SMNVEV (reference sequence). CDR3 length equals 17 residues. The DNA of the CDR3 is TGTGCCAGCAGTTTATCGTTGGGGACCCATGGGATGGGGGAAGCTTTCTTT. Its protein product is CASSLSLGTHGMGEAFF.

This chain joins TRBV11-3 and TRBJ1-1; a weak D match, TRBD1 (5 bases). Germline V gene data show CDR1 as SGHNT and CDR2 as YENEEA. This CDR3 is built from 14 residues. V was cut by 5 bases and J by 10 bases, with 20 bases left in between. This CDR3 is CASSSQQVRWGAFF. CDR3 coding DNA: TGTGCCAGCAGCAGTCAACAGGTTAGGTGGGGAGCTTTCTTT.

This sequence joins TRBV19 and TRBJ1-5; D perhaps matches TRBD1 (5 bases). The CDR3 extends over 16 amino acids. Germline CDR1 reads LNHDA; CDR2 reads SQIVND (reference sequence). V lost 7 bases to trimming and J lost 4 bases, with 20 bases between them. Here the CDR3 reads CASTALGPQGNQPQHF. In nucleotides, the CDR3 is TGTGCCAGTACCGCTCTCGGCCCGCAGGGAAATCAGCCCCAGCATTTT.

The J gene is TRBJ1-5, the V gene TRBV27, with TRBD1 identical over 9 bases. Germline CDR1 is MNHEY and CDR2 is SMNVEV (reference sequence). This CDR3 comprises 15 residues. The ends lost 6 bases at V and 5 bases at J; junction bases unmatched: 8. For the CDR3, the DNA is TGTGCCAGCAGCTCCGGGACAGGGATATATCAGCCCCAGCATTTT. Translation gives CASSSGTGIYQPQHF.

The chain employs TRBV7-6 and TRBJ1-3; TRBD1 might be the D (5 bases). CDR1 SGHVS and CDR2 FNYEAQ come from the germline V gene. V was pared by 4 bases and J by 0 bases, with 25 bases between. The CDR3 totals 20 residues. CDR3 DNA: TGTGCCAGCAGCTCCTTACCCTTTGGGGTGGGGCTGAACTCTGGAAACACCATATATTTT. As protein: CASSSLPFGVGLNSGNTIYF.

A note on this clone: Possible read error: a much larger clone is one base away. This sample includes further DNA sequences coding for the same CDR3. The V gene is TRBV6-5, the J gene TRBJ1-6; D is uncertain. The V gene's germline CDR1 is MNHEY and CDR2 SVGAGI. The CDR3 contains 13 residues. The V and J ends lost 7 bases and 7 bases respectively, with 11 bases between them. For the CDR3, the DNA is TGTGCCAGCACCCTGACGGGGAATTCACCCCTCCACTTT. This encodes CASTLTGNSPLHF.

This chain uses TRBV5-1 with TRBJ2-5; maybe TRBD2 (6 bases). V gave up 4 bases and J gave up 2 bases, with 18 bases separating them. Germline V gene lookup returns CDR1 SGHRS and CDR2 YFSETQ. The CDR3 runs 16 residues. The CDR3 DNA reads as TGCGCCAGCAGCCCTGCCCCCAGCGGGTCTCAAGAGACCCAGTACTTC. Translated, it gives CASSPAPSGSQETQYF.

The V gene is TRBV6-2 or TRBV6-3, the J gene TRBJ2-2; no clear D gene. The V gene's germline CDR1 is MNHEY and CDR2 SVGEGT. Trimming pared 5 bases from V and 0 bases from J, leaving 7 bases between. The CDR3 sequence is 14 residues long. CDR3: CASSRSPNTGELFF. CDR3 nucleotide sequence: TGTGCCAGCAGTCGAAGTCCGAACACCGGGGAGCTGTTTTTT.

V gene TRBV20-1 combines with J gene TRBJ2-7; 15 positions agree with TRBD2. The CDR3 sequence is 16 residues long. CDR1 and CDR2 (germline): DFQATT, SNEGSKA (reference sequence). With V trimmed by 3 bases and J by 7 bases, 10 bases remained unmatched. This CDR3 reads CSASKEGLAGGREQYF. The CDR3 DNA is TGCAGTGCTAGTAAAGAGGGACTAGCGGGAGGCCGGGAGCAGTACTTC.

The chain couples TRBV19 to TRBJ2-5; 9 bases fit TRBD2. The V gene end was trimmed by 9 bases and the J gene end by 1 base; junction bases not matched to a gene: 6. Germline CDR1 and CDR2: LNHDA and SQIVND (reference sequence). The CDR3 has 14 amino acids. The CDR3 here is CASHSGGFQETQYF. In DNA form, the CDR3 reads TGTGCCAGCCATAGCGGGGGATTCCAAGAGACCCAGTACTTC.

The chain employs TRBV29-1 and TRBJ2-7; 7 nucleotides match TRBD1. The junction had 7 bases not matched to a gene; V was cut back by 4 bases and J by 1 base. Germline CDR1 is SQVTM and CDR2 is ANQGSEA. CDR3 length: 14 amino acids. CDR3: CSVGRTGASYEQYF. The CDR3 DNA sequence: TGCAGCGTTGGAAGAACAGGGGCTTCCTACGAGCAGTACTTC.

The chain uses TRBV10-3 and TRBJ1-1, with 7 bases matching TRBD1. Germline V gene sequence: CDR1 ENHRY, CDR2 SYGVKD. The CDR3 is made up of 14 amino acids. J was trimmed by 4 bases and V by 8 bases; bases with no gene match: 10. This chain's CDR3 is CAIGTGARITEAFF. The DNA of the CDR3 is TGTGCCATCGGAACAGGGGCTAGGATCACTGAAGCTTTCTTT.

The rearrangement links TRBV5-1 to TRBJ1-1, with 7 bases identical to TRBD1. The V and J ends lost 4 bases and 2 bases, in that order; junction bases with no gene match: 8. The CDR3 totals 15 residues. Germline CDR1 reads SGHRS; CDR2 reads YFSETQ. In DNA, the CDR3 is TGCGCCAGCAGCCACCCAAGACAGGGAAACACTGAAGCTTTCTTT. Residues: CASSHPRQGNTEAFF.

The V gene is TRBV5-6, the J gene TRBJ2-7; no firm D call. The CDR3 totals 14 residues. Germline assignment: CDR1 SGHDT and CDR2 YYEEEE. The V and J ends lost 1 base and 0 bases respectively, with 8 bases between them. The CDR3 DNA follows: TGTGCCAGCAGCTTGCCCGCAGGCTCCTACGAGCAGTACTTC. Translation gives CASSLPAGSYEQYF.

V and J are TRBV9 and TRBJ2-5; D uncertain. V lost 2 bases and J lost 2, with 7 bases in between. From germline, CDR1 is SGDLS and CDR2 YYNGEE. The length of the CDR3 is 13 residues. The CDR3 DNA is TGTGCCAGCAGCGTTGACGGACAAGAGACCCAGTACTTC. This codes for CASSVDGQETQYF.